These 25 T cell receptor beta chains were all obtained from the same sample, sequenced in a study of T cell responses to AZD1222 COVID-19 vaccine. Method: immunoSEQ multiplex PCR; TCRdb's copy keeps in-frame clones and lacks some. Here the sample spans 150,000 to 200,000 clones, 94% being singletons. The sequencing used peripheral blood, collected on day 0 of AZD1222 vaccination. The receptors originated from an adult in good health.

The genes are TRBV5-5 and TRBJ2-2; D is unclear. Trimming cost V 0 bases and J 6 bases, with 6 bases left between them. The CDR3 consists of 13 residues. CDR1 and CDR2 (germline): SGHKS, YYEKEE (reference sequence). The CDR3: CASSLAVAGELFF. The CDR3 nucleotides are TGTGCCAGCAGCTTGGCTGTGGCCGGGGAGCTGTTTTTT.

V usage is TRBV6-5 and J usage is TRBJ1-4; 9 positions agree with TRBD1. The CDR3 totals 14 residues. The ends lost 6 bases at V and 7 bases at J; junction bases unmatched: 6. Germline V gives CDR1 MNHEY, CDR2 SVGAGI. For the CDR3, the DNA is TGTGCCAGCAGGCCCACAGGGGGCGGTGAAAAACTGTTTTTT. Its protein is CASRPTGGGEKLFF.

The chain has TRBV6-5 and TRBJ1-2; D gene ambiguous. This CDR3 spans 11 amino acids. The V end was cut by 11 bases, the J end by 5 bases, with 12 bases between. Looked up from germline, CDR1 is MNHEY and CDR2 is SVGAGI. The CDR3 DNA sequence: TGTGCCGGCTCAGACGGTTATGGCTACACCTTC. It is translated as CAGSDGYGYTF.

The V gene is TRBV20-1, the J gene TRBJ1-1; D possibly corresponds to TRBD1 (5 bases). Germline V gene data show CDR1 as DFQATT and CDR2 as SNEGSKA (reference sequence). This CDR3 contains 10 residues. Trimming cost V 6 bases and J 11 bases, with 13 bases left between them. CDR3 loop: CSARDSSAFF. The CDR3 coding sequence is TGCAGTGCCAGGGATTCGTCTGCTTTCTTT.

This clone was detected once. The genes are TRBV6-5 and TRBJ2-1; TRBD2 is a possible D gene (6 bases). Looked up from germline, CDR1 is MNHEY and CDR2 is SVGAGI. Trimming pared 7 bases from V and 0 bases from J, leaving 13 bases between. The CDR3 has 15 residues. CDR3 sequence: CASKSDGGSYNEQFF. As DNA, the CDR3 is TGTGCCAGCAAATCAGACGGGGGCTCCTACAATGAGCAGTTCTTC.

V gene TRBV19 combines with J gene TRBJ1-5; 8 nucleotides match TRBD1. J was trimmed by 5 bases and V by 2 bases; bases with no gene match: 8. Per the germline V gene, CDR1 is LNHDA and CDR2 is SQIVND (reference sequence). This CDR3 contains 16 residues. Here the CDR3 DNA reads TGTGCCAGTAGTATATGGATTCACAGGGGGGATCAGCCCCAGCATTTT. Translating it yields CASSIWIHRGDQPQHF.

This chain joins TRBV3-1 (or the pseudogene TRBV3-2) and TRBJ1-5; D call uncertain. Trimming took off 1 base at V and 6 bases at J, with 13 bases between the two ends. The CDR3 has 15 amino acids. The V gene's germline CDR1 is LGHDT and CDR2 YNNKEL (reference sequence). CDR3 amino acids: CASSQGIRWGQPQHF. The DNA of the CDR3 is TGTGCCAGCAGCCAAGGGATCCGGTGGGGTCAGCCCCAGCATTTT.

The gene calls are TRBV19 and TRBJ2-7; D gene ambiguous. The germline gives CDR1 LNHDA, CDR2 SQIVND (reference sequence). The CDR3 spans 12 residues. V was cut by 8 bases and J by 2 bases, with 10 bases left in between. CDR3 sequence reads: CASSRGAYEQYF. CDR3 DNA sequence: TGTGCCAGTTCTCGTGGGGCCTACGAGCAGTACTTC.

The chain carries TRBV18 and TRBJ2-7; D is unclear. Germline CDR1 reads KGHSH; CDR2 reads LQKENI. CDR3 length: 12 amino acids. The V and J ends lost 2 bases and 6 bases respectively, with 8 bases between them. CDR3 loop: CASSPASREQYF. CDR3 DNA sequence: TGTGCCAGCTCACCAGCTTCCCGCGAGCAGTACTTC.

This rearrangement joins TRBV5-5 to TRBJ1-1; D gene ambiguous. The germline gives CDR1 SGHKS, CDR2 YYEKEE (reference sequence). Trimming removed 0 bases from V and 5 bases from J, with 2 bases in between. The CDR3 sequence is 11 residues long. The CDR3: CASSLETEAFF. The CDR3 DNA follows: TGTGCCAGCAGCTTGGAAACTGAAGCTTTCTTT. Combining the CDR3 with reference TRBV5-5 and TRBJ1-1 gives the whole variable domain DAGVTQSPTHLIKTRGQQVTLRCSPISGHKSVSWYQQVLGQGPQFIFQYYEKEERGRGNFPDRFSARQFPNYSSELNVNALLLGDSALYLCASSLETEAFFGQGTRLTVV.

The chain has TRBV6-2 or TRBV6-3 and TRBJ1-5; 10 bases fit TRBD1. Trimming at V came to 4 bases and at J to 6 bases, leaving 6 bases not matched to a gene. Per germline, CDR1 MNHEY and CDR2 SVGEGT. The CDR3 is 15 residues long. CDR3: CASSSWDRGGQPQHF. The CDR3 region has the DNA TGTGCCAGCAGTTCGTGGGACAGGGGCGGTCAGCCCCAGCATTTT.

CDR3: CASRDGNTEAFF. Written as DNA, the CDR3 is TGTGCCAGCAGGGACGGGAACACTGAAGCTTTCTTT. V usage is TRBV6-5 and J usage is TRBJ1-1; unclear D gene. CDR3 length: 12 amino acids. The V gene's germline CDR1 is MNHEY and CDR2 SVGAGI. Between the trimmed V and J ends, which lost 6 bases and 1 base, there was a span of 6 bases.

The chain joins TRBV28 to TRBJ1-5; 7 bases fit TRBD1. There are 17 residues in the CDR3. The V and J ends lost 2 bases and 6 bases, in that order; junction bases with no gene match: 13. Per the germline V gene, CDR1 is MDHEN and CDR2 is SYDVKM. The DNA for the CDR3 is TGTGCCAGCAGTTTAACCAATTCCTTCAGGGGGATTCAGCCCCAGCATTTT. Protein product: CASSLTNSFRGIQPQHF. The full variable domain, its missing parts supplied by reference TRBV28 and TRBJ1-5, is DVKVTQSSRYLVKRTGEKVFLECVQDMDHENMFWYRQDPGLGLRLIYFSYDVKMKEKGDIPEGYSVSREKKERFSLILESASTNQTSMYLCASSLTNSFRGIQPQHFGDGTRLSIL.

This chain connects TRBV6-5 to TRBJ1-1; D call uncertain. Germline CDR1 and CDR2: MNHEY and SVGAGI. Between the trimmed V and J ends, which lost 2 bases and 3 bases, there was a span of 13 bases. There are 15 residues in the CDR3. The DNA for the CDR3 is TGTGCCAGCAGTTACAGAAGGAATGCGGACACTGAAGCTTTCTTT. It specifies CASSYRRNADTEAFF.

The chain links TRBV28 to TRBJ2-7, with D uncertain. This CDR3 region has 14 residues. From germline, CDR1 is MDHEN and CDR2 SYDVKM. Trimming shortened V by 7 bases and J by 4 bases, and 17 bases separated the two germline ends. CDR3 nucleotides: TGTGCCAGCACCTTAGGTACTCCTTTTTACGAGCAGTACTTC. Encoded protein: CASTLGTPFYEQYF. Combining the CDR3 with reference TRBV28 and TRBJ2-7 gives the whole variable domain DVKVTQSSRYLVKRTGEKVFLECVQDMDHENMFWYRQDPGLGLRLIYFSYDVKMKEKGDIPEGYSVSREKKERFSLILESASTNQTSMYLCASTLGTPFYEQYFGPGTRLTVT.

The chain combines TRBV9 with TRBJ1-6; TRBD1 agrees at 7 bases. The CDR3 spans 17 residues. CDR1 SGDLS and CDR2 YYNGEE come from the germline V gene. Trimming took 4 bases from V and 8 from J; bases not matched to a gene: 15. For the CDR3, the DNA is TGTGCCAGCAGCTTTTCCGCGACAGGGCTGGGGGATTCACCCCTCCACTTT. Encoded protein: CASSFSATGLGDSPLHF.

The chain carries TRBV27 and TRBJ2-7; tentatively, D is TRBD2 (7 bases). Germline loops: CDR1 MNHEY, CDR2 SMNVEV (reference sequence). The CDR3 covers 15 residues. The V and J ends lost 7 bases and 4 bases respectively, with 20 bases between them. Here the CDR3 DNA reads TGTGCCAGCACCCAAAGGGGGGGGGTAGCGTACGAGCAGTACTTC. It translates to CASTQRGGVAYEQYF.

This rearrangement joins TRBV5-1 to TRBJ2-1; either TRBD1 or TRBD2 may fit D (6 bases each). Germline CDR1 and CDR2: SGHRS and YFSETQ. The CDR3 is made up of 16 amino acids. V lost 0 bases, J lost 8 bases, and 18 bases lay in between. CDR3 DNA sequence: TGCGCCAGCAGCTTGGGGAGAGGGGTGGAGGGGGATGAGCAGTTCTTC. Encoded protein: CASSLGRGVEGDEQFF.

The chain couples TRBV27 to TRBJ2-7, with 8 bases fitting TRBD1. Trimming removed 6 bases from V and 5 bases from J; junction bases left unmatched: 9. This CDR3 has 14 amino acids. CDR1 and CDR2 (germline): MNHEY, SMNVEV (reference sequence). The CDR3, as DNA: TGTGCCAGCAGCCAGGACAGGGAGTATAACGAGCAGTACTTC. Translated: CASSQDREYNEQYF.

The gene calls are TRBV27 and TRBJ1-5; 7 nucleotides line up with TRBD1. Germline V gene lookup returns CDR1 MNHEY and CDR2 SMNVEV (reference sequence). J lost 6 bases, V lost 4 bases, and 6 bases had no gene match. The CDR3 spans 14 residues. CDR3 nucleotide sequence: TGTGCCAGCAGTTCGCCGGACAGGCGTCAGCCCCAGCATTTT. Amino acid sequence: CASSSPDRRQPQHF.

The table lists this clone with a count of one. The J gene is TRBJ2-5, the V gene TRBV30, with D uncertain. The CDR3 covers 14 residues. From germline, CDR1 is GTSNPN and CDR2 SVGIG (reference sequence). V lost 2 bases and J 3 bases, leaving 13 bases between the germline ends. This chain's CDR3 is CAWSIQDGKETQYF. The CDR3 bases are TGTGCCTGGAGTATCCAGGACGGAAAAGAGACCCAGTACTTC.

This sequence joins TRBV28 and TRBJ1-1; D unresolved. This CDR3 has 13 amino acids. Germline V CDR1 and CDR2: MDHEN, SYDVKM. Deletions cut 8 bases from V and 0 bases from J, with 10 bases between. In DNA, the CDR3 is TGTGCCAGCGTCTATCACATGAACACTGAAGCTTTCTTT. This codes for CASVYHMNTEAFF.

J is TRBJ1-2 and V is TRBV30; tentative D call: TRBD1 (5 bases). Trimming removed 4 bases at V and 3 bases at J, with 12 bases between. Germline values: CDR1 GTSNPN, CDR2 SVGIG (reference sequence). The length of the CDR3 is 13 residues. CDR3 bases: TGTGCCTGGAATCCAGGGTTCGACTATGGCTACACCTTC. Amino acid sequence: CAWNPGFDYGYTF.

This chain joins TRBV10-3 and TRBJ2-3; 10 bases align to TRBD2. Trimming took 6 bases from V and 5 from J; bases not matched to a gene: 8. The germline gives CDR1 ENHRY, CDR2 SYGVKD. This CDR3 region has 15 residues. CDR3 sequence: CAIREREGGGDTQYF. The DNA for the CDR3 is TGTGCCATCAGGGAGCGGGAGGGCGGGGGAGATACGCAGTATTTT.

The chain uses TRBV24-1 and TRBJ2-5; 8 bases are shared with TRBD1. Losses at the gene ends were 6 bases for V and 7 bases for J; bases not matched to a gene: 6. CDR3 length: 13 residues. CDR1 is KGHDR and CDR2 is SFDVKD in the germline V gene. The chain's CDR3 is CATSSITGGTQYF. CDR3 DNA sequence: TGTGCCACCAGTAGTATTACAGGGGGGACCCAGTACTTC.